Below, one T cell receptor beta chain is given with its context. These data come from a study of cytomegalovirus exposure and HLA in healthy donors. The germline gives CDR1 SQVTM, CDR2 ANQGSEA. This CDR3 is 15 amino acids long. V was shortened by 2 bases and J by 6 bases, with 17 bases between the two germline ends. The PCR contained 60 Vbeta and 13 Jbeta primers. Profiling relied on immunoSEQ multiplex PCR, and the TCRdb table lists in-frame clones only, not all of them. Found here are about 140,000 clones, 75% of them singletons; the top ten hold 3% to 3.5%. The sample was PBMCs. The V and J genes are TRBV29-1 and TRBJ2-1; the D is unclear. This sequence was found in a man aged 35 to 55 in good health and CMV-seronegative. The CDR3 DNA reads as TGCAGCGTTGAACTACAGATGTCTTCCGTCAATGAGCAGTTCTTC. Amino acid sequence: CSVELQMSSVNEQFF.